These 8 T cell receptor beta chains were sequenced from one sample in a study of T cells after yellow fever vaccination. TCRdb called the 5' RACE reads again in MiXCR, with one record for every CDR3 protein. This sample has 300,000 to 400,000 distinct CDR3 sequences, with around 13% found just once. This specimen consisted of CD4+ T cells sorted from PBMCs, obtained 15 days after the yellow fever booster vaccination. The receptors here all came from a man younger than 35 who received the YFV17D yellow fever vaccine.

The V gene is TRBV6-2 or TRBV6-3, the J gene TRBJ2-3; D remains ambiguous. Germline V CDR1 and CDR2: MNHEY, SVGEGT. The CDR3 is made up of 13 amino acids. V lost 2 bases to trimming and J lost 3 bases, with 6 bases between them. In nucleotides, the CDR3 is TGTGCCAGCAGTTACACCAGGACAGATACGCAGTATTTT. Its protein product is CASSYTRTDTQYF.

This clonotype was counted only a few times. V gene TRBV5-4 combines with J gene TRBJ2-2; 7 bases align to TRBD1. There are 14 residues in the CDR3. With V trimmed by 7 bases and J by 4 bases, 7 bases remained unmatched. Looked up from germline, CDR1 is SGHNT and CDR2 is YYREEE (reference sequence). This chain's CDR3 is CASGRQGVTGELFF. The CDR3, as DNA: TGTGCCAGCGGCCGACAGGGAGTCACCGGGGAGCTGTTTTTT.

The V gene is TRBV5-1, the J gene TRBJ2-1; D possibly corresponds to TRBD2 (5 bases). With 0 bases removed from V and 9 bases from J, the gap between germline ends came to 13 bases. Looked up from germline, CDR1 is SGHRS and CDR2 is YFSETQ. The CDR3 is 14 amino acids. DNA for the CDR3: TGCGCCAGCAGCTTGGGGTTCGGGGTACCTGAGCAGTTCTTC. Amino acids: CASSLGFGVPEQFF.

V and J are TRBV6-6 and TRBJ1-5; no clear D. Germline lookup yields CDR1 MNHNY and CDR2 SVGAGI (reference sequence). The CDR3 consists of 16 residues. V lost 4 bases to trimming and J lost 0 bases, with 13 bases between them. The CDR3 DNA is TGTGCCAGCAGTTTTAGTGGCACCCTTAGCAATCAGCCCCAGCATTTT. Translating gives CASSFSGTLSNQPQHF.

This clonotype turned up a few times. The V and J genes are TRBV6-2 or TRBV6-3 and TRBJ1-1, with unresolved D. Germline loops: CDR1 MNHEY, CDR2 SVGEGT. The V gene lost 0 bases and the J gene lost 4 bases, with 9 bases spanning the gap. CDR3 length: 14 residues. For the CDR3, the DNA is TGTGCCAGCAGTTACTCGCCCGGCGGCACTGAAGCTTTCTTT. Its protein product is CASSYSPGGTEAFF.

This clonotype was counted only a few times. The rearrangement joins TRBV4-1 to TRBJ2-5; D not certain. Germline CDR1 reads MGHRA; CDR2 reads YSYEKL. The V gene lost 3 bases and the J gene lost 4 bases, with 9 bases spanning the gap. The CDR3 is made up of 13 amino acids. CDR3 bases: TGCGCCAGCAGCCAGAATTGGCGAGAGACCCAGTACTTC. It is translated as CASSQNWRETQYF.

The CDR3 region has the DNA TGTGCCAGCAGCTTAACTAGCGGGGACTACACCGGGGAGCTGTTTTTT. Residues: CASSLTSGDYTGELFF. The chain links TRBV7-3 to TRBJ2-2; 8 bases line up with TRBD2. The ends lost 0 bases at V and 3 bases at J; junction bases unmatched: 3. CDR3 length: 16 residues. Germline lookup yields CDR1 SGHTA and CDR2 FQGTGA.

This chain links TRBV6-2 or TRBV6-3 with TRBJ2-5, with 8 bases identical to TRBD2. CDR1 and CDR2 (germline): MNHEY, SVGEGT. V was pared by 6 bases and J by 2 bases, with 2 bases of the junction left unmatched. This CDR3 has 13 amino acids. CDR3 nucleotides: TGTGCCAGCAGGACTAGCGCACAAGAGACCCAGTACTTC. The encoded protein is CASRTSAQETQYF.